The 27 T cell receptor beta chains presented below share a single source sample, sequenced in a study of cytomegalovirus exposure and HLA in healthy donors. Primers included in the PCR were 60 Vbeta and 13 Jbeta primers. Libraries were prepared by immunoSEQ multiplex PCR; TCRdb keeps only in-frame clonotypes and omits some of them. The data hold about 180,000 clones, with 84% observed a single time. Source material: PBMCs. These TCRs come from a man aged 30-40 years in good health and CMV-seronegative.

The V gene is TRBV7-6, the J gene TRBJ2-1; tentative D call: TRBD1 (5 bases). V lost 1 base and J 7 bases, leaving 11 bases between the germline ends. The CDR3 has 14 amino acids. The germline gives CDR1 SGHVS, CDR2 FNYEAQ. The CDR3, as DNA: TGTGCCAGCAGCTTAGGGGCCAGGGCGAATGAGCAGTTCTTC. As protein: CASSLGARANEQFF.

V gene TRBV30 combines with J gene TRBJ2-3, with 12 bases that match TRBD2. The CDR3 is made up of 18 amino acids. The trim removed 5 bases at V and 4 bases at J, leaving 16 bases unmatched. Germline V gene lookup returns CDR1 GTSNPN and CDR2 SVGIG (reference sequence). CDR3 coding DNA: TGTGCCTGGCGACCAGAGATTCTAGCGGGAGGGGACCCAGATACGCAGTATTTT. It specifies CAWRPEILAGGDPDTQYF.

The sample holds a few counts of this clone. CDR3 amino acids: CASSLVELKTQYF. CDR3 bases: TGCGCCAGCAGCTTGGTTGAGTTAAAGACCCAGTACTTC. This chain uses TRBV5-1 with TRBJ2-5; D gene unclear. The CDR3 has 13 residues. Deletions cut 0 bases from V and 6 bases from J, with 9 bases between. Per germline, CDR1 SGHRS and CDR2 YFSETQ.

The genes are TRBV2 and TRBJ2-1; 7 bases are shared with TRBD1. The junction had 6 bases not matched to a gene; V was cut back by 10 bases and J by 6 bases. The germline V gene encodes CDR1 SNHLY and CDR2 FYNNEI. The CDR3 covers 12 residues. CDR3 protein: CATTDRVNEQFF. The CDR3 coding sequence is TGTGCCACTACAGACAGGGTCAATGAGCAGTTCTTC.

This chain uses TRBV6-5 with TRBJ2-1, with 9 bases identical to TRBD1. From germline, CDR1 is MNHEY and CDR2 SVGAGI. This CDR3 contains 16 residues. After removal of 2 bases from V and 7 bases from J, the junction contained 9 bases not matched to a gene. Here the CDR3 reads CASSYGTGLGGNEQFF. Here the CDR3 DNA reads TGTGCCAGCAGTTACGGGACAGGGTTAGGGGGGAATGAGCAGTTCTTC.

This clone has a single count. The V call is TRBV21-1, the J call TRBJ2-5; TRBD1, the table's D call, was not compared with the DNA. TRBV21-1 is a pseudogene locus. The CDR3 runs 21 residues. The CDR3 loop is CASSRKQMISPGTGNQETQYF. The CDR3 DNA follows: TGTGCCAGCAGCCGTAAGCAAATGATATCCCCCGGGACAGGCAACCAAGAGACCCAGTACTTC.

The chain links TRBV5-1 to TRBJ1-1, with D uncertain. The CDR3 is 14 residues long. CDR1 and CDR2 (germline): SGHRS, YFSETQ. V lost 4 bases to trimming and J lost 1 base, with 11 bases between them. CDR3 sequence reads: CASSIARGNTEAFF. The CDR3 DNA reads TGCGCCAGCAGCATCGCGCGGGGGAACACTGAAGCTTTCTTT.

This chain joins TRBV5-1 and TRBJ2-3; no definite D call. Germline loops: CDR1 SGHRS, CDR2 YFSETQ. This CDR3 spans 11 amino acids. V lost 0 bases and J lost 6, with 2 bases in between. The chain's CDR3 is CASSLADTQYF. The CDR3 DNA reads TGCGCCAGCAGCTTGGCGGATACGCAGTATTTT. Full variable domain (rest looked up from reference TRBV5-1 and TRBJ2-3): KAGVTQTPRYLIKTRGQQVTLSCSPISGHRSVSWYQQTPGQGLQFLFEYFSETQRNKGNFPGRFSGRQFSNSRSEMNVSTLELGDSALYLCASSLADTQYFGPGTRLTVL.

This rearrangement joins TRBV4-2 to TRBJ2-7; 11 bases are a match to TRBD2. Trimming at V came to 4 bases and at J to 0 bases, leaving 11 bases not matched to a gene. Germline V lookup: CDR1 LGHNA, CDR2 YNFKEQ. The CDR3 loop spans 18 amino acids. The CDR3 nucleotides are TGTGCCAGCAGCCCTCGCGCTCTAGCGGGAGGTCCCTCCTACGAGCAGTACTTC. This gives the protein CASSPRALAGGPSYEQYF.

The CDR3 spells CASSQQLAQGYEQYF. In DNA, the CDR3 is TGCGCCAGCAGCCAACAACTTGCACAGGGCTACGAGCAGTACTTC. The J gene is TRBJ2-5, the V gene TRBV4-3; a possible D gene is TRBD1 (6 bases). The J call is uncertain, as TRBJ2-7 better fits the DNA end. Germline V gene lookup returns CDR1 LGHNA and CDR2 YSLEER. CDR3 length: 15 amino acids.

The J gene is TRBJ2-2, the V gene TRBV5-4; 14 nucleotides match TRBD2. Germline CDR1 reads SGHNT; CDR2 reads YYREEE (reference sequence). There are 12 residues in the CDR3. The V segment lost 4 bases and the J segment 15 bases; nucleotides outside the gene matches: 2. This CDR3 reads CASSPTSGRVFF. As DNA, the CDR3 is TGTGCCAGCAGCCCGACTAGCGGGAGGGTGTTTTTT.

This clone is a singleton in its sample. V is TRBV5-1 and J is TRBJ2-5; 7 bases are a match to TRBD1. This CDR3 contains 13 residues. J was trimmed by 5 bases and V by 2 bases; bases with no gene match: 3. Per the germline V gene, CDR1 is SGHRS and CDR2 is YFSETQ. The CDR3 protein is CASSFGQAETQYF. DNA for the CDR3: TGCGCCAGCAGCTTCGGACAGGCTGAGACCCAGTACTTC.

The chain is built from TRBV9 and TRBJ2-5; 14 bases align to TRBD2. The CDR3 loop spans 15 amino acids. Losses at the gene ends were 4 bases for V and 5 bases for J; bases not matched to a gene: 4. From germline, CDR1 is SGDLS and CDR2 YYNGEE. CDR3 residues: CASSFRTSGGETQYF. The DNA of the CDR3 is TGTGCCAGCAGCTTTCGGACTAGCGGGGGGGAGACCCAGTACTTC.

V usage is TRBV27 and J usage is TRBJ1-1, with unresolved D. The CDR3 extends over 15 amino acids. Trimming pared 5 bases from V and 8 bases from J, leaving 21 bases between. The germline V gene has CDR1 MNHEY and CDR2 SMNVEV (reference sequence). The chain's CDR3 is CASSPISLGPREAFF. The CDR3 bases are TGTGCCAGCAGTCCGATCTCACTTGGCCCCAGGGAAGCTTTCTTT.

The CDR3 coding sequence is TGTGCCAGCAGTGCAAACAGGGGGCTGAACTATGGCTACACCTTC. As protein: CASSANRGLNYGYTF. V and J are TRBV6-1 and TRBJ1-2; 9 nucleotides match TRBD1. Germline CDR1 is MNHNS and CDR2 is SASEGT. CDR3 length: 15 residues. Germline trimming cut 4 bases from V and 2 bases from J; bases unmatched to any gene: 5.

The J gene is TRBJ1-5, the V gene TRBV28, with TRBD1 matching 8 bases. Per the germline V gene, CDR1 is MDHEN and CDR2 is SYDVKM. CDR3 length equals 15 residues. The V gene end was trimmed by 3 bases and the J gene end by 2 bases; junction bases not matched to a gene: 3. CDR3 protein: CASSFAGQGNQPQHF. DNA of the CDR3: TGTGCCAGCAGTTTCGCGGGACAGGGCAATCAGCCCCAGCATTTT.

This rearrangement joins TRBV5-1 to TRBJ2-2; 10 bases map to TRBD1. CDR1 and CDR2 (germline): SGHRS, YFSETQ. Unmatched junction bases numbered 6, after V lost 2 bases and J lost 5 bases. This CDR3 has 16 residues. The CDR3 region is CASSLRQGAVTGELFF. CDR3 sequence (DNA): TGCGCCAGCAGCTTAAGACAGGGGGCCGTGACCGGGGAGCTGTTTTTT.

DNA of the CDR3: TGTGCCAGCTCACCGAGCAGGGGCCCAGATACGCAGTATTTT. The encoded protein is CASSPSRGPDTQYF. V is TRBV18 and J is TRBJ2-3; tentative D call: TRBD1 (6 bases). CDR1 is KGHSH, CDR2 LQKENI, per germline. The CDR3 length is 14 residues. V was clipped by 3 bases and J by 4 bases, with 11 bases between them.

This chain links TRBV18 with TRBJ2-2; D remains unclear. CDR1 is KGHSH, CDR2 LQKENI, per germline. The length of the CDR3 is 15 residues. The V gene lost 4 bases and the J gene lost 4 bases, with 13 bases spanning the gap. DNA for the CDR3: TGTGCCAGCTCACTACAAAGCGAGTCCACCGGGGAGCTGTTTTTT. It is translated as CASSLQSESTGELFF.

This clone was detected a few times. This sequence joins TRBV7-9 and TRBJ2-7, with a possible D match to TRBD1 (5 bases). Deletions cut 4 bases from V and 6 bases from J, with 16 bases between. CDR1 and CDR2 (germline): SEHNR, FQNEAQ (reference sequence). CDR3 length: 14 residues. The CDR3 bases are TGTGCCAGCAGCTCCAGGGTAAGGGGCCTCGAGCAGTACTTC. It specifies CASSSRVRGLEQYF. Filled out from reference TRBV7-9 and TRBJ2-7, the complete variable domain reads DTGVSQNPRHKITKRGQNVTFRCDPISEHNRLYWYRQTLGQGPEFLTYFQNEAQLEKSRLLSDRFSAERPKGSFSTLEIQRTEQGDSAMYLCASSSRVRGLEQYFGPGTRLTVT.

The genes are TRBV6-5 and TRBJ1-2; no clear D. Germline CDR1 is MNHEY and CDR2 is SVGAGI. This CDR3 region has 14 residues. V shed 2 bases and J shed 5 bases, with 12 bases lying between them. CDR3 nucleotide sequence: TGTGCCAGCAGTTACGGGCAGTGGGCATATGGCTACACCTTC. It encodes CASSYGQWAYGYTF.

V usage is TRBV5-4 and J usage is TRBJ2-5, with 7 bases aligning to TRBD1. Gene TRBJ2-7 matches the end of the DNA better, so the J call may be wrong. In germline, CDR1 is SGHNT, CDR2 YYREEE (reference sequence). There are 13 residues in the CDR3. The CDR3 loop is CASSLRQGGEQYF. The CDR3 nucleotides are TGTGCCAGCAGCTTGAGACAGGGCGGCGAGCAGTACTTC.

This chain joins TRBV5-6 and TRBJ1-2, with 7 bases lining up with TRBD1. The germline CDR1 and CDR2 sequences are SGHDT and YYEEEE. The junction had 7 bases not matched to a gene; V was cut back by 0 bases and J by 2 bases. The CDR3 runs 16 residues. CDR3 coding DNA: TGTGCCAGCAGCTTGGGAGACAGGGAAGTAAACTATGGCTACACCTTC. Its translation: CASSLGDREVNYGYTF.

This clone has only one observation. This chain links TRBV10-3 with TRBJ2-1, with TRBD2 matching 7 bases. The V and J ends lost 9 bases and 0 bases, in that order; junction bases with no gene match: 2. The CDR3 contains 13 residues. Germline assignment: CDR1 ENHRY and CDR2 SYGVKD. CDR3 in amino acids: CAITSASYNEQFF. The CDR3, as DNA: TGTGCCATTACTAGCGCCTCCTACAATGAGCAGTTCTTC.

The chain is built from TRBV7-8 and TRBJ2-1; perhaps TRBD2 as D (5 bases). CDR1 is SGHVS and CDR2 is FQNEAQ in the germline V gene. There are 16 residues in the CDR3. V was clipped by 3 bases and J by 2 bases, with 14 bases between them. CDR3 protein: CASSFILAPAYNEQFF. For the CDR3, the DNA is TGTGCCAGCAGCTTTATCTTAGCGCCGGCCTACAATGAGCAGTTCTTC. Variable domain in full (rest from reference TRBV7-8 and TRBJ2-1): GAGVSQSPRYKVAKRGQDVALRCDPISGHVSLFWYQQALGQGPEFLTYFQNEAQLDKSGLPSDRFFAERPEGSVSTLKIQRTQQEDSAVYLCASSFILAPAYNEQFFGPGTRLTVL.

The chain couples TRBV19 to TRBJ1-1; tentatively, D is TRBD1 (5 bases). V lost 6 bases and J 2 bases, leaving 13 bases between the germline ends. CDR1 and CDR2 (germline): LNHDA, SQIVND (reference sequence). This CDR3 has 14 amino acids. DNA for the CDR3: TGTGCCAGTAGGGTGGGAGGGACTAACACTGAAGCTTTCTTT. Residues: CASRVGGTNTEAFF.

The V call is TRBV7-8, the J call TRBJ1-5; 9 bases are shared with TRBD1. The CDR3 is 18 amino acids. The germline V gene encodes CDR1 SGHVS and CDR2 FQNEAQ. J lost 2 bases, V lost 2 bases, and 10 bases had no gene match. CDR3 region: CASSLWVTGGLGNQPQHF. The DNA of the CDR3 is TGTGCCAGCAGCTTATGGGTTACAGGGGGCCTAGGCAATCAGCCCCAGCATTTT. Filled out from reference TRBV7-8 and TRBJ1-5, the complete variable domain reads GAGVSQSPRYKVAKRGQDVALRCDPISGHVSLFWYQQALGQGPEFLTYFQNEAQLDKSGLPSDRFFAERPEGSVSTLKIQRTQQEDSAVYLCASSLWVTGGLGNQPQHFGDGTRLSIL.